These T cell receptor beta chains were read from a single sample in a study of Graves' ophthalmopathy and Graves' hyperthyroidism. MiXCR, run by TCRdb on the multiplex PCR reads, gives a single entry per CDR3 protein. The data show roughly 1.1 million distinct CDR3 sequences, 35% to 40% seen once. The sample consisted of peripheral blood or thyroid tissue (not recorded which). These receptors were obtained from an adult man with Graves' hyperthyroidism. The CDR3 runs from the conserved cysteine through the conserved F or W. The D gene is left open where the match is weak. For some rows the clone size is stated as once, few or many, or as a class when expanded; others skip it.

V: TRBV29-1
D: -
J: TRBJ2-7
size: many
DNA: -
CDR3: CSVSLDRAYEQYF

V: TRBV4-3
D: TRBD2
J: TRBJ2-7
size: -
DNA: TGCGCCAGCAGCCCACTAGCGGGGGTAGGGCAGTACTTC
CDR3: CASSPLAGVGQYF

V: TRBV29-1
D: -
J: TRBJ1-1
size: many
DNA: TGCAGCGTATCAAAGAACACTGAAGCTTTCTTT
CDR3: CSVSKNTEAFF

V: TRBV20-1
D: TRBD1
J: TRBJ2-7
size: many
DNA: TGCAGTGCTGAGACGACAGGGTCGGAGCAGTACTTC
CDR3: CSAETTGSEQYF

V: TRBV7-8
D: -
J: TRBJ1-4
size: many
DNA: TGTGCCAGCAGCTTAGTTTCGAGAGAAAAACTGTTTTTT
CDR3: CASSLVSREKLFF

V: TRBV2
D: -
J: TRBJ2-7
size: many
DNA: TGTGCCAGCCCGCTGCCGGGGGGCGGCGAGCAGTACTTC
CDR3: CASPLPGGGEQYF

V: TRBV7-3
D: -
J: TRBJ1-1
size: once
DNA: TGTGCCAGCAGCCGACGGGAGGATGTTGAAGCTTTCTTT
CDR3: CASSRREDVEAFF

V: TRBV3-1
D: TRBD1
J: TRBJ1-5
size: -
DNA: TGTGCCAGCAGCCAAAACAGGGGGTCGGTCAATCAGCCCCAGCATTTT
CDR3: CASSQNRGSVNQPQHF

V: TRBV2
D: TRBD1
J: TRBJ2-7
size: -
DNA: TGTGCCGGGAGGACAGGGAAAACCTACGAGCGGTACTTC
CDR3: CAGRTGKTYERYF

V: TRBV20-1
D: -
J: TRBJ2-5
size: few
DNA: TGCAGTGCTAGCCTGGGACGGGGCGCGGAGACCCAGTACTTC
CDR3: CSASLGRGAETQYF

V: TRBV5-5
D: -
J: TRBJ2-5
size: -
DNA: TGTGCCAGCAGCTTGAGGCGCAGTCTCCAAGAGACCCAGTACTTC
CDR3: CASSLRRSLQETQYF

V: TRBV2
D: -
J: TRBJ2-7
size: many
DNA: TGTGCCAGCAGTGAAGCGGAGGGGGGAGAGCAGTACTTC
CDR3: CASSEAEGGEQYF

V: TRBV2
D: -
J: TRBJ2-2
size: many
DNA: TGTGCCAGCGAGCTGGGCGCGAACACCGGGGAGCTGTTTTTT
CDR3: CASELGANTGELFF

V: TRBV5-1
D: -
J: TRBJ2-7
size: many
DNA: TGCGCCAGCAGCTTGGGAGGGTTTGGCGGAAGCAGCTCCGAGCAGTACTTC
CDR3: CASSLGGFGGSSSEQYF

V: TRBV12-3/TRBV12-4
D: TRBD1
J: TRBJ2-5
size: few
DNA: TGTGCCAGCAGTCAGGGGGTTGGGTTGACCCAGTACTTC
CDR3: CASSQGVGLTQYF

V: TRBV20-1
D: -
J: TRBJ2-7
size: many
DNA: TGCAGTGCTAGCGGGGGCGACTACGAGCAGTACTTC
CDR3: CSASGGDYEQYF

V: TRBV20-1
D: -
J: TRBJ1-5
size: many
DNA: TGCAGCGCTAACACGGGCGGCAATCAGCCCCAGCATTTT
CDR3: CSANTGGNQPQHF

V: TRBV12-3/TRBV12-4
D: -
J: TRBJ1-5
size: many
DNA: TGTGCCAGCACGCGGACACCCAATCAGCCCCAGCATTTT
CDR3: CASTRTPNQPQHF

V: TRBV29-1
D: TRBD1
J: TRBJ2-2
size: many
DNA: TGCAGCGTGAGACAGGGTCTACGCACCGGGGAGCTGTTTTTT
CDR3: CSVRQGLRTGELFF

V: TRBV5-1
D: TRBD1
J: TRBJ2-7
size: many
DNA: TGCGCCAGCAGTAACTGGGACAGGGGTGCGTACGAGCAGTACTTC
CDR3: CASSNWDRGAYEQYF

V: TRBV14
D: -
J: TRBJ2-6
size: many
DNA: TGTGCCAGCAGCCAAGAGTCGGGGGCGGCTGGGGCCAACGTCCTGACTTTC
CDR3: CASSQESGAAGANVLTF

V: TRBV7-2
D: TRBD1
J: TRBJ1-5
size: -
DNA: TGTGCCAGCAGCATCGGACAGGGGAGGGGGTATTTT
CDR3: CASSIGQGRGYF

V: TRBV7-9
D: TRBD2
J: TRBJ2-1
size: -
DNA: TGTGCCAGCAGCTTCGGGCGGGAGGGTGACAATGAGCAGTTCTTC
CDR3: CASSFGREGDNEQFF

V: TRBV7-9
D: -
J: TRBJ1-1
size: -
DNA: TGTGCCAGCGCGCAGGGTCAGTCTGAAGCTTTCTTT
CDR3: CASAQGQSEAFF

V: TRBV20-1
D: TRBD2
J: TRBJ2-7
size: many
DNA: TGCAGTGCTAGGCCGACTAGCGGGAGTCCCTACGAGCAGTACTTC
CDR3: CSARPTSGSPYEQYF

V: TRBV13
D: TRBD1
J: TRBJ1-2
size: few
DNA: TGTGCCAGCAGCTCAAGGGGACAGGGGTATGGCTACACCTTC
CDR3: CASSSRGQGYGYTF

V: TRBV12-3/TRBV12-4
D: TRBD1
J: TRBJ2-7
size: -
DNA: TGTGCCAGCAGTCTTCCGGGACAGGGAACTTCGTGGCAGTACTTC
CDR3: CASSLPGQGTSWQYF

V: TRBV5-1
D: -
J: TRBJ2-5
size: -
DNA: TGCGCCAGCAGCTTGAACAGGCAAGAGGCCCAGTACTTC
CDR3: CASSLNRQEAQYF

V: TRBV5-4
D: TRBD1
J: TRBJ1-1
size: few
DNA: TGTGCCACCGGAAACCTAGGGGGCGGATCTGAAGCTTTCTTT
CDR3: CATGNLGGGSEAFF

V: TRBV4-3
D: -
J: TRBJ2-6
size: few
DNA: TGCGCCAGCAGCCAAGCAAGTCCGGGGTTAGGGGCCAACGTCCTGACTTTC
CDR3: CASSQASPGLGANVLTF

V: TRBV4-3
D: -
J: TRBJ1-2
size: -
DNA: TGCGCCAGCAGCCTCCACTTCGGGACGCCGAACTATGGCTACACCTTC
CDR3: CASSLHFGTPNYGYTF

V: TRBV7-9
D: -
J: TRBJ2-7
size: many
DNA: TGTGCCAGCAGCTTTGACCCCAAGGAGCAGTACTTC
CDR3: CASSFDPKEQYF

V: TRBV29-1
D: -
J: TRBJ1-1
size: many
DNA: TGCAGCGTTGATCCGCTTGGAGGGGGTCCTATGAACACTGAAGCTTTCTTT
CDR3: CSVDPLGGGPMNTEAFF

V: TRBV12-3/TRBV12-4
D: -
J: TRBJ1-4
size: few
DNA: TGTGCCAGCAGTACACAGGACCCGCATAATGAAAAACTGTTTTTT
CDR3: CASSTQDPHNEKLFF

V: TRBV7-6
D: TRBD1
J: TRBJ1-5
size: many
DNA: TGTGCCAGCAGTTTAACAGGGGCGGCAGGTCAGCCCCAGCATTTT
CDR3: CASSLTGAAGQPQHF

V: TRBV5-1
D: TRBD1
J: TRBJ2-5
size: -
DNA: TGTGCCAGCGGGCTCTGGGACAGGGGGCCAGAGACCCAGTACTTC
CDR3: CASGLWDRGPETQYF

V: TRBV15
D: -
J: TRBJ2-1
size: -
DNA: TGTGCCACCAGCCCCACGGGACTTTACAATGAGCAGTTCTTC
CDR3: CATSPTGLYNEQFF

V: TRBV4-3
D: -
J: TRBJ2-7
size: -
DNA: TGCGCCAGCAGCCATCACACAGGGACCAGCTTCTACGAGCAGTACTTC
CDR3: CASSHHTGTSFYEQYF

V: TRBV5-1
D: -
J: TRBJ2-5
size: many
DNA: TGCGCCAGCAGCAAACCCGACGTACAAGAGACCCAGTACTTC
CDR3: CASSKPDVQETQYF

V: TRBV7-9
D: TRBD1
J: TRBJ2-5
size: -
DNA: TGTGCCAGCAGCTTAGTCCGAGGGGGCTTAGGAGAGACCCAGTACTTC
CDR3: CASSLVRGGLGETQYF

V: TRBV24-1
D: -
J: TRBJ2-5
size: many
DNA: TGTGCCACCAGTGATACGGGACAACCGGAACAGACCCAGTACTTC
CDR3: CATSDTGQPEQTQYF

V: TRBV6-5
D: TRBD2
J: TRBJ2-7
size: -
DNA: TGTGCCAGCAGCCCAGGATCAGCGGGGAATTCCTACGAGCAGTACTTC
CDR3: CASSPGSAGNSYEQYF

V: TRBV12-3/TRBV12-4
D: -
J: TRBJ1-1
size: -
DNA: TGTGCCAGCAGTTTAGGAAAACTCACTGAAGCTTTCTTT
CDR3: CASSLGKLTEAFF

V: TRBV30
D: -
J: TRBJ1-6
size: many
DNA: TGTGCCTGGAGTGCCAGTAGCGGTTCACCCCTCCACTTT
CDR3: CAWSASSGSPLHF

V: TRBV12-3/TRBV12-4
D: -
J: TRBJ1-4
size: -
DNA: TGTGCCAGCAGCCCAACAGGGAGGGGTAATGAAAAACTGTTTTTT
CDR3: CASSPTGRGNEKLFF

V: TRBV6-6
D: TRBD1
J: TRBJ1-1
size: few
DNA: TGTGCCAGCAGTTATTATATCTCAGAGGGGGCCACTGAAGCTTTCTTT
CDR3: CASSYYISEGATEAFF